The TCR beta chain under discussion was sequenced for a study of blood T cell repertoires in COVID-19 (dated by TCRdb to 2019 to 2021). The study in broad terms: Samples covering the acute and convalescent phases of COVID-19 were provided by collaborators in the United States, Italy and Spain. The repertoires were released in a freely available public database meant as a resource for research on the immune response to SARS-CoV-2. Nearly every sample came with metadata listing a de-identified subject ID, COVID-19 status, age in years and sex. Where HLA class I and class II types were available, the types were taken from metadata supplied by the sample provider, not from assay-based typing. Samples were obtained from the ongoing ImmuneRACE study (first 160 participants) and from 950 to 1,500 subjects provided by 6 global collaborators. The dataset comprised deeply sampled blood TCRbeta repertoires from subjects exposed to, actively infected with, or recovered from COVID-19. The prospective study material was composed of cDNA or gDNA derived from T cells, B-cell-depleted T cells, or PBMCs. Overall study results and their limits: Clinical and demographic metadata were provided uncurated, with the amount varying by source and participant.

Each collaborating institution followed its own protocols to collect whole blood in K2EDTA tubes. For TCRbeta analysis, collaborator samples were shipped as frozen whole blood, as isolated PBMCs, or as DNA extracted from either sample type. The immunoSEQ Assay, a bias-controlled multiplex PCR, was used to amplify TCRbeta CDR3 regions from genomic DNA. The authors' analysis ran thus. The number of nucleated cells in each sample was estimated by amplification of reference gene primers within the assay. To quantify the absolute abundance of each unique TCRbeta CDR3 rearrangement, sequence reads were collapsed and filtered. Productive Simpson clonality was computed per sample as the square root of Simpson's diversity index over productive rearrangements. Entries here come from immuneACCESS through TCRdb and include only in-frame sequences with V and J called. Some clones fail to appear in such tables; in the studies checked, an unresolved V gene covers under half of the shortfall, and the cause of the remainder is unknown. The V and J calls and the clone size are those of that table, but D and trimming were determined from the DNA. The sample table records 40,000 to 60,000 clones; less than 85% of these occur just once. About 4.1% of the sample belongs to the ten largest clones.

Comments on this clone: No cognate antigen has been identified for it. No base quality values were provided; no much bigger clone lies one nucleotide off.

The CDR3 covers 12 residues, taking in both the cysteine and the phenylalanine. Just the 36-base CDR3 DNA is kept, in frame starting at base 1. Trimming removed 4 bases from V and 7 bases from J, leaving 8 bases between the germline ends. Per the germline V gene, SNHLY is the CDR1 and FYNNEI is the CDR2. Material: peripheral blood. This receptor was obtained from a man in his fifties or sixties with active COVID-19. Recombination connected TRBV2 to TRBJ2-1; the D gene is unclear. The CDR3 sequence is CASSGTDNEQFF. The nucleotide sequence is TGTGCCAGCAGTGGTACAGATAATGAGCAGTTCTTC.